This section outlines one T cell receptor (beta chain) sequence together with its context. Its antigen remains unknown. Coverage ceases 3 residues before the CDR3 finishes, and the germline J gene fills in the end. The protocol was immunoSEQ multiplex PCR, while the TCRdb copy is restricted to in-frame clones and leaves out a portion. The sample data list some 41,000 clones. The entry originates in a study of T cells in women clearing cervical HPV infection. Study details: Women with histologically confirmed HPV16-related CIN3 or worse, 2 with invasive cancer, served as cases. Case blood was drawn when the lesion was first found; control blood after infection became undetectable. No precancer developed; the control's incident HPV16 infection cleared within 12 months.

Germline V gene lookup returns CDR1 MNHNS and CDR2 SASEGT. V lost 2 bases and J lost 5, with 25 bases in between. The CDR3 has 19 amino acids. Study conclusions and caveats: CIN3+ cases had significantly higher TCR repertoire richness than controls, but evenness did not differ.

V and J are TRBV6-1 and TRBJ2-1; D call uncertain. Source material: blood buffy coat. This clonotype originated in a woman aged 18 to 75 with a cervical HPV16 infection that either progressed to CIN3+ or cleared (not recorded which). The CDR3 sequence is CASSEPLRHVYRGNNEQFF. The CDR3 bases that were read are TGTGCCAGCAGTGAACCCCTCCGACACGTTTATCGTGGCAACAATGAG.